This T cell receptor beta chain appears in the sequencing data of a study of blood T cell repertoires in COVID-19. As for the study in general: There were acute and convalescent COVID-19 samples, and they came from the United States, Italy and Spain. T cells, B-cell-depleted T cells, or PBMCs provided the cDNA or gDNA that served as material.

Trimming took 0 bases from V and 7 from J; bases not matched to a gene: 3. The length of the CDR3 is 15 residues. The germline gives CDR1 LNHNV, CDR2 YYDKDF (reference sequence). Assay: immunoSEQ multiplex PCR; the TCRdb copy retains only in-frame clones and omits some. Here the sample spans fewer than 150,000 clones, roughly four fifths being singletons. Sequenced input: peripheral blood. V usage is TRBV15 and J usage is TRBJ1-6, with 7 bases aligning to TRBD1. The sequence was obtained from a human donor in a cohort sampled during active COVID-19. The CDR3 here is CATSRDPGGNSPLHF. The CDR3 DNA reads as TGTGCCACCAGCAGAGATCCAGGGGGAAATTCACCCCTCCACTTT. Using reference TRBV15 and TRBJ1-6 for the parts outside the CDR3, the full variable domain is DAMVIQNPRYQVTQFGKPVTLSCSQTLNHNVMYWYQQKSSQAPKLLFHYYDKDFNNEADTPDNFQSRRPNTSFCFLDIRSPGLGDTAMYLCATSRDPGGNSPLHFGNGTRLTVT.